Below, one TCR beta chain is given with its context. The CDR3 does not end in the conserved phenylalanine or tryptophan, so this is likely a read error. No DNA is shown, since the ends of the CDR3 on it are uncertain; the CDR3 is the one TCRdb lists. The sample originates from a study of tumor-infiltrating lymphocytes in oesophageal squamous cell carcinoma. TCRdb reprocessed the PCR reads with MiXCR, giving one entry per CDR3 protein. The table lists 15,000 to 20,000 distinct CDR3 sequences, 44% of them singletons, with around 41% in the top ten. Germline V gene sequence: CDR1 SGHTA, CDR2 FQGNSA. The CDR3 has 17 residues if both end residues are counted.

This sequence was found in a female donor with esophageal squamous cell carcinoma. The chain has TRBV7-2 and TRBJ2-1; the table's D call of TRBD1 was not tested on the DNA. Material: blood. This CDR3 reads CASNQFRGLGETQYFGN.